This T cell receptor beta chain was captured in a study of OX40 agonist ivuxolimab in advanced cancers. Study information: Three patients showed partial responses: one hepatocellular carcinoma and two cutaneous melanoma cases. Overall study results and limits: CD4+ and CD8+ blood T cells expanded clonally by week 6 at 0.1 to 3.0 mg/kg. Relative to CD4+, CD8+ T cells held more expanded clones on average.

The CDR3 consists of 15 residues. CDR1 and CDR2 (germline): SGHRS, YFSETQ. Trimming left V 4 bases short and J 4 bases short, with 18 bases between. In regard to this clone: Its target is not known.

Generated by immunoSEQ multiplex PCR, the TCRdb table keeps only in-frame clones and is missing some. The table has some 66,000 clones, roughly 80% seen once. The TCR was taken from an adult with an advanced solid tumor such as melanoma, head and neck, liver or kidney cancer. The rearrangement uses TRBV5-1 and TRBJ2-7; D possibly corresponds to TRBD1 (6 bases). Here the sequenced sample was CD4+ or CD8+ T cells sorted from blood, taken in a trial of the OX40 agonist ivuxolimab. The CDR3 is CASSTEGVTGYEQYF. The CDR3 bases are TGCGCCAGCAGCACTGAAGGGGTGACAGGATACGAGCAGTACTTC.